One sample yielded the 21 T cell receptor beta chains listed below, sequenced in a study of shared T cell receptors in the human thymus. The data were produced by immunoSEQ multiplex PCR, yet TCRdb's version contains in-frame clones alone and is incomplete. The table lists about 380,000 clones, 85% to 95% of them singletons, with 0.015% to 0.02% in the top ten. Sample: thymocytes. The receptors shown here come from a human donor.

CDR3 DNA sequence: TGTGCCAGCAGAAAAGGACCCCGCGGCGAGCAGTACTTC. Translating gives CASRKGPRGEQYF. The V gene is TRBV27, the J gene TRBJ2-7, with D uncertain. This CDR3 comprises 13 residues. The V gene lost 6 bases and the J gene lost 6 bases, with 15 bases spanning the gap. Germline lookup yields CDR1 MNHEY and CDR2 SMNVEV (reference sequence).

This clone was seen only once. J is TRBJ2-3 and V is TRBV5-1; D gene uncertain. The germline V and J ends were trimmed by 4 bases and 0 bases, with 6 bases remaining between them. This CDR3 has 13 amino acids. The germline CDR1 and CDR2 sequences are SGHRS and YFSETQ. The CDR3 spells CASSPTSTDTQYF. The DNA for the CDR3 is TGCGCCAGCAGCCCTACTAGCACAGATACGCAGTATTTT.

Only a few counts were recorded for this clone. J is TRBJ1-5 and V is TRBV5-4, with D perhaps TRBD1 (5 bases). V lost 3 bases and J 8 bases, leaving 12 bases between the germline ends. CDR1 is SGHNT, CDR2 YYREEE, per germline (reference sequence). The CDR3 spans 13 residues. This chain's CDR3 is CASSYDTREPQHF. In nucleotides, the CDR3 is TGTGCCAGCAGCTACGACACCAGGGAGCCCCAGCATTTT.

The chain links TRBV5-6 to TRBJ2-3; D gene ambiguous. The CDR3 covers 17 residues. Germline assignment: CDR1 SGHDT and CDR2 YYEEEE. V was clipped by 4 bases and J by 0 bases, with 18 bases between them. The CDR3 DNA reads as TGTGCCAGCAGCCCGGATTTCTATCTTTCTAGCACAGATACGCAGTATTTT. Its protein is CASSPDFYLSSTDTQYF.

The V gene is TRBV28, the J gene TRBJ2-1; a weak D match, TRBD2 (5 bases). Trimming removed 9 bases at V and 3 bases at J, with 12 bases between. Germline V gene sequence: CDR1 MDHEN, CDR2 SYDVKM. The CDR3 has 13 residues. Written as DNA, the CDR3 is TGTGCCAGTAGGAGCGGTTTCTACAATGAGCAGTTCTTC. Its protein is CASRSGFYNEQFF.

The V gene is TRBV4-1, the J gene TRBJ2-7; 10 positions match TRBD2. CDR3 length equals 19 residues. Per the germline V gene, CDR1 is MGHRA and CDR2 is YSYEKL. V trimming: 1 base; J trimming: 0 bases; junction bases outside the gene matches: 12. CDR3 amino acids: CASSQVWLAGAPSSYEQYF. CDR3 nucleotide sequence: TGCGCCAGCAGCCAAGTGTGGCTAGCGGGAGCCCCTAGCTCCTACGAGCAGTACTTC.

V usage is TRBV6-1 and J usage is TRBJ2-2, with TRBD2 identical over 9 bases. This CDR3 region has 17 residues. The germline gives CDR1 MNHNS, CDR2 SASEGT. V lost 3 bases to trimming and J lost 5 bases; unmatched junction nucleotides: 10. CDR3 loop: CASSEGRLADVTGELFF. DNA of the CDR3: TGTGCCAGCAGTGAGGGAAGACTAGCGGATGTAACCGGGGAGCTGTTTTTT.

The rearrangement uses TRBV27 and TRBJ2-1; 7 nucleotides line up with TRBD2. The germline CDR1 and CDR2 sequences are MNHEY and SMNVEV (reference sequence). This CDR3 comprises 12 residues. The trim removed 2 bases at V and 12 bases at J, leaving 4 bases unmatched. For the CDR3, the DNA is TGTGCCAGCAGTTTACTAACGGGAGGGCAGTTCTTC. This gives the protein CASSLLTGGQFF.

CDR3 sequence: CASSVVIGAEKTEAFF. CDR3 DNA sequence: TGTGCCAGCAGCGTAGTTATAGGGGCGGAGAAGACTGAAGCTTTCTTT. The chain carries TRBV9 and TRBJ1-1, with a weak D call TRBD1 (5 bases). Germline V gene lookup returns CDR1 SGDLS and CDR2 YYNGEE. V was trimmed by 0 bases and J by 5 bases, leaving 17 bases between them. The CDR3 covers 16 residues.

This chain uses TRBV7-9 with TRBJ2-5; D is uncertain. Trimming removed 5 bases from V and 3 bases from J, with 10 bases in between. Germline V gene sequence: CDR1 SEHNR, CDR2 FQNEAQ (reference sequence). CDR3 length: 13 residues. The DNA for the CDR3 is TGTGCCAGCAGCCCCTCGCTGGAAGAGACCCAGTACTTC. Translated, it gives CASSPSLEETQYF.

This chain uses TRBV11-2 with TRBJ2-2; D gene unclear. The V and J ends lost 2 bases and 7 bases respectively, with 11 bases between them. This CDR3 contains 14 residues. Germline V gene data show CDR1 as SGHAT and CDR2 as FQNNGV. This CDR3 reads CASSLRVGIGELFF. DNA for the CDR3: TGTGCCAGCAGCTTACGTGTTGGCATCGGGGAGCTGTTTTTT. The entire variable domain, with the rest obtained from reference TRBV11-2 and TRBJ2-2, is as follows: EAGVAQSPRYKIIEKRQSVAFWCNPISGHATLYWYQQILGQGPKLLIQFQNNGVVDDSQLPKDRFSAERLKGVDSTLKIQPAKLEDSAVYLCASSLRVGIGELFFGEGSRLTVL.

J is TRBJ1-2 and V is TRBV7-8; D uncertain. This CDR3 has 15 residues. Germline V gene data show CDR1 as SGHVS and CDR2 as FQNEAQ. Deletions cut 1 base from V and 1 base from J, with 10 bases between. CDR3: CASSLEYAVNYGYTF. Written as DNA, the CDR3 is TGTGCCAGCAGCTTAGAGTATGCGGTTAACTATGGCTACACCTTC.

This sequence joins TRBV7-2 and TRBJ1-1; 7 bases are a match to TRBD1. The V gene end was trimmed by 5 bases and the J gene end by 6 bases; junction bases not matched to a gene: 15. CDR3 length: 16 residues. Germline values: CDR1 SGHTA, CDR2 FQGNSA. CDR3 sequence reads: CASSPDDRAVGAEAFF. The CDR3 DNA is TGTGCCAGCAGCCCAGACGACAGGGCTGTTGGTGCTGAAGCTTTCTTT.

This CDR3 reads CASSMGQLAGDTQYF. The CDR3 coding sequence is TGTGCCAGTAGTATGGGACAGCTGGCGGGAGATACGCAGTATTTT. This sequence joins TRBV19 and TRBJ2-3, with 7 bases lining up with TRBD1. CDR1 and CDR2 from the germline V gene are LNHDA and SQIVND (reference sequence). V lost 3 bases, J lost 5 bases, and 8 bases stayed unmatched. The CDR3 spans 15 residues.

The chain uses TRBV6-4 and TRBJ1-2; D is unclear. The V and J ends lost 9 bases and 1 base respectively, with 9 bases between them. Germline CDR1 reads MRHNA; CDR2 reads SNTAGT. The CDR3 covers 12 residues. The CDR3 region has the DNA TGTGCCAGTCTGGGCAGTAACTATGGCTACACCTTC. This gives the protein CASLGSNYGYTF.

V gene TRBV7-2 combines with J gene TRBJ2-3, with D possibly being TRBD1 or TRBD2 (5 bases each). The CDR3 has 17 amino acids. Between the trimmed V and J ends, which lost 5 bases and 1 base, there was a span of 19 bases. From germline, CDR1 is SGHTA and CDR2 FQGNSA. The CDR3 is CASSPLPGRIGTDTQYF. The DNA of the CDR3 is TGTGCCAGCAGCCCCCTTCCGGGACGAATAGGCACAGATACGCAGTATTTT.

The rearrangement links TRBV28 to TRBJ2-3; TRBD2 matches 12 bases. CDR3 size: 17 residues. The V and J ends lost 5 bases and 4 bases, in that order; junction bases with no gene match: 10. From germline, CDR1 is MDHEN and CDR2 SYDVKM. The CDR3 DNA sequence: TGTGCCAGCAGTCCCCCTAGCGGGAGGGCTTCAGCAGATACGCAGTATTTT. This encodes CASSPPSGRASADTQYF.

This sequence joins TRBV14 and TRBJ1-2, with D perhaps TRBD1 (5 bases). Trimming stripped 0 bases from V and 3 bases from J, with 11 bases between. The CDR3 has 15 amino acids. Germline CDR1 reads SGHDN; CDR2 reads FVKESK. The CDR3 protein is CASSQDHARDYGYTF. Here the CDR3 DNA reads TGTGCCAGCAGCCAAGATCACGCCAGGGACTATGGCTACACCTTC.

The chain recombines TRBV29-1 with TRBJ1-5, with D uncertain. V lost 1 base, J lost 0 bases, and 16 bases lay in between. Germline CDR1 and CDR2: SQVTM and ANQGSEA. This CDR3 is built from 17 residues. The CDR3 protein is CSVEVWLGIYSNQPQHF. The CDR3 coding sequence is TGCAGCGTTGAAGTATGGCTGGGAATTTATAGCAATCAGCCCCAGCATTTT. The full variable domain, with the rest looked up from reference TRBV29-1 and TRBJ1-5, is SAVISQKPSRDICQRGTSLTIQCQVDSQVTMMFWYRQQPGQSLTLIATANQGSEATYESGFVIDKFPISRPNLTFSTLTVSNMSPEDSSIYLCSVEVWLGIYSNQPQHFGDGTRLSIL.

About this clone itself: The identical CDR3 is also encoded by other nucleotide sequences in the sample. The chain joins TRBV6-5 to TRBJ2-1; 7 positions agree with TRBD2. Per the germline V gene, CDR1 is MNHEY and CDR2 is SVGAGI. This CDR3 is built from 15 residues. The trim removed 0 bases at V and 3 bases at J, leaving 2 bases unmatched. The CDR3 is CASSYSGGSYNEQFF. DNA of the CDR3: TGTGCCAGCAGTTACTCTGGCGGGAGCTACAATGAGCAGTTCTTC.

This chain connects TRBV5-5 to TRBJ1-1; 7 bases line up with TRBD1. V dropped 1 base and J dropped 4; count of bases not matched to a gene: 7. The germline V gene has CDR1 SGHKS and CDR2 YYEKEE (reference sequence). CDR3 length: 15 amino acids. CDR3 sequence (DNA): TGTGCCAGCAGCTTGCAGGGGGATAGTCCCACTGAAGCTTTCTTT. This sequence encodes CASSLQGDSPTEAFF.